Below are 28 T cell receptor beta chains sequenced from a single sample in a study of control samples from healthy donors and cancer patients. The assay was immunoSEQ multiplex PCR, and TCRdb's table has in-frame clones only and misses some. The sample lists tens of thousands of clones, about four fifths occurring once. Sequences were obtained from PBMCs. These receptors all stem from a woman aged 50 to 60 with lung cancer.

V and J are TRBV9 and TRBJ1-2; no reliable D call. V was trimmed by 5 bases and J by 0 bases, leaving 20 bases between them. There are 17 residues in the CDR3. Germline CDR1 SGDLS, CDR2 YYNGEE. CDR3 sequence: CASRLQDHPSSNYGYTF. In DNA form, the CDR3 reads TGTGCCAGCAGACTCCAGGATCACCCCTCCTCTAACTATGGCTACACCTTC.

The chain couples TRBV24-1 to TRBJ1-3; D gene ambiguous. Germline-derived CDR1 and CDR2 are KGHDR and SFDVKD. This CDR3 is built from 12 residues. The germline V and J ends were trimmed by 9 bases and 11 bases, with 16 bases remaining between them. In nucleotides, the CDR3 is TGTGCCACCGGCGGCCCAGCCGGGGCCATATATTTT. Its protein is CATGGPAGAIYF.

The rearrangement joins TRBV19 to TRBJ1-5, with 9 nucleotides matching TRBD1. CDR3 size: 16 residues. With V trimmed by 5 bases and J by 1 base, 6 bases remained unmatched. The germline CDR1 and CDR2 sequences are LNHDA and SQIVND (reference sequence). CDR3 sequence: CASSPAGTGSNQPQHF. CDR3 DNA sequence: TGTGCCAGTAGTCCAGCTGGGACAGGGAGCAATCAGCCCCAGCATTTT.

The chain is built from TRBV27 and TRBJ2-2, with 7 bases identical to TRBD1. Losses at the gene ends were 6 bases for V and 2 bases for J; bases not matched to a gene: 9. Germline CDR1 and CDR2: MNHEY and SMNVEV (reference sequence). The CDR3 length is 16 residues. The CDR3 DNA reads as TGTGCCAGCAGACTAGAGGGACAGACTAACACCGGGGAGCTGTTTTTT. This translates into CASRLEGQTNTGELFF.

The chain employs TRBV19 and TRBJ1-3; D might be TRBD1 (5 bases). Trimming left V 7 bases short and J 0 bases short, with 13 bases between. Germline assignment: CDR1 LNHDA and CDR2 SQIVND (reference sequence). This CDR3 spans 15 amino acids. This CDR3 reads CASNEFGGSGNTIYF. In DNA, the CDR3 is TGTGCCAGTAACGAATTCGGGGGCTCTGGAAACACCATATATTTT.

The CDR3 DNA follows: TGTGCCAGCAGCTTAGCGAGGATACCCACAGATACGCAGTATTTT. Protein product: CASSLARIPTDTQYF. The J gene is TRBJ2-3, the V gene TRBV7-2; D unclear. The CDR3 runs to 15 residues. Germline CDR1 reads SGHTA; CDR2 reads FQGNSA. V lost 0 bases and J lost 2, with 9 bases in between.

This clone was seen a single time. The chain has TRBV6-2 or TRBV6-3 and TRBJ2-7, with 7 nucleotides matching TRBD1. J lost 3 bases, V lost 5 bases, and 1 base had no gene match. CDR1 and CDR2 (germline): MNHEY, SVGEGT. The CDR3 contains 12 residues. The CDR3 nucleotides read TGTGCCAGCAGTCGACAGGGCTACGAGCAGTACTTC. Its protein product is CASSRQGYEQYF.

J is TRBJ1-6 and V is TRBV9; no definite D call. The germline CDR1 and CDR2 sequences are SGDLS and YYNGEE. Trimming took 0 bases from V and 8 from J, leaving 12 bases between them. The CDR3 loop spans 15 amino acids. The CDR3 nucleotides read TGTGCCAGCAGCGTAGCTACAGCTGGCTATTCACCCCTCCACTTT. It encodes CASSVATAGYSPLHF.

J is TRBJ1-1 and V is TRBV7-9; no clear D gene. Trimming shortened V by 1 base and J by 8 bases, and 8 bases separated the two germline ends. The germline gives CDR1 SEHNR, CDR2 FQNEAQ (reference sequence). The length of the CDR3 is 12 residues. CDR3 protein: CASSLDRGEAFF. The CDR3 DNA reads as TGTGCCAGCAGCTTAGATCGGGGAGAAGCTTTCTTT.

This clone was observed a single time. V is TRBV12-3 or TRBV12-4 and J is TRBJ1-2, with TRBD1 matching over 7 bases. J gave up 8 bases and V 6 bases, and 9 bases lay outside the gene matches. CDR3 length: 13 residues. CDR3 nucleotide sequence: TGTGCCAGCAGACCCCTCGACAGGGACGGCTACACCTTC. Protein product: CASRPLDRDGYTF.

This clone was seen a handful of times. This chain links TRBV7-2 with TRBJ1-5, with 7 bases lining up with TRBD1. The CDR3 consists of 13 residues. Losses at the gene ends were 5 bases for V and 4 bases for J; bases not matched to a gene: 2. Per the germline V gene, CDR1 is SGHTA and CDR2 is FQGNSA. For the CDR3, the DNA is TGTGCCAGCAGCCGGGGACAGAATCAGCCCCAGCATTTT. Its translation: CASSRGQNQPQHF.

The V gene is TRBV7-2, the J gene TRBJ2-7; the D is unclear. CDR1 is SGHTA and CDR2 is FQGNSA in the germline V gene. The CDR3 consists of 15 residues. Trimming stripped 2 bases from V and 0 bases from J, with 11 bases between. The CDR3 here is CASSLKTENSYEQYF. For the CDR3, the DNA is TGTGCCAGCAGCTTAAAGACTGAGAACTCCTACGAGCAGTACTTC.

This clone was picked up a small number of times. V is TRBV27 and J is TRBJ1-6, with D maybe TRBD1 (6 bases). The CDR3 is made up of 19 amino acids. Germline V lookup: CDR1 MNHEY, CDR2 SMNVEV (reference sequence). Trimming removed 1 base at V and 0 bases at J, with 16 bases between. In DNA, the CDR3 is TGTGCCAGCAGTTTATTCAGGACAGCTGGGAGCTCCTATAATTCACCCCTCCACTTT. Residues: CASSLFRTAGSSYNSPLHF.

The chain employs TRBV6-2 or TRBV6-3 and TRBJ1-2; 9 bases match TRBD1. The germline V gene has CDR1 MNHEY and CDR2 SVGEGT. The ends lost 1 base at V and 8 bases at J; junction bases unmatched: 5. CDR3 length equals 14 residues. This chain's CDR3 is CASSYFTGGGGYTF. CDR3 coding DNA: TGTGCCAGCAGTTACTTCACAGGGGGCGGCGGCTACACCTTC.

The V call is TRBV19, the J call TRBJ1-2; the D is unclear. The CDR3 extends over 14 amino acids. The germline CDR1 and CDR2 sequences are LNHDA and SQIVND (reference sequence). The V gene lost 0 bases and the J gene lost 4 bases, with 9 bases spanning the gap. The DNA for the CDR3 is TGTGCCAGTAGTATAGACAGGACGGGCTATGGCTACACCTTC. It yields the protein CASSIDRTGYGYTF.

J is TRBJ2-7 and V is TRBV18; possible D gene TRBD2, 5 bases. CDR1 KGHSH and CDR2 LQKENI come from the germline V gene. V lost 5 bases and J lost 5, with 7 bases in between. There are 11 residues in the CDR3. CDR3 sequence reads: CASSSGDEQYF. Here the CDR3 DNA reads TGTGCCAGCTCATCCGGGGACGAGCAGTACTTC.

The chain has TRBV29-1 and TRBJ2-5; tentatively, D is TRBD1 or TRBD2 (6 bases each). Germline CDR1 and CDR2: SQVTM and ANQGSEA. The CDR3 contains 13 residues. The V and J ends lost 7 bases and 4 bases respectively, with 16 bases between them. CDR3: CSAEVTGAETQYF. In DNA, the CDR3 is TGCAGCGCTGAGGTTACGGGGGCAGAGACCCAGTACTTC.

V gene TRBV10-3 combines with J gene TRBJ1-1, with 9 bases that match TRBD1. The germline V gene encodes CDR1 ENHRY and CDR2 SYGVKD. The CDR3 runs 14 residues. The ends lost 6 bases at V and 0 bases at J; junction bases unmatched: 2. CDR3 DNA sequence: TGTGCCATCAGAGGGGACAGGGTGAACACTGAAGCTTTCTTT. Residues: CAIRGDRVNTEAFF.

The chain combines TRBV3-1 (or the pseudogene TRBV3-2) with TRBJ2-2; 11 nucleotides match TRBD1. Germline V gene sequence: CDR1 LGHDT, CDR2 YNNKEL (reference sequence). The CDR3 is 16 residues long. V trimming: 4 bases; J trimming: 7 bases; junction bases outside the gene matches: 8. CDR3 DNA: TGTGCCAGCAGCCCCGAGGACAGGGGGCCTGTCGGGGAGCTGTTTTTT. It encodes CASSPEDRGPVGELFF.

The chain joins TRBV12-3 or TRBV12-4 to TRBJ2-3, with D possibly matching TRBD1 (5 bases). This CDR3 is built from 13 residues. V lost 2 bases and J 4 bases, leaving 7 bases between the germline ends. The CDR3 DNA is TGTGCCAGCAGTTTAAGGGGTTCAGATACGCAGTATTTT. Translated: CASSLRGSDTQYF.

The chain recombines TRBV7-2 with TRBJ1-4; tentative D call: TRBD1 (6 bases). Germline loops: CDR1 SGHTA, CDR2 FQGNSA. This CDR3 region has 15 residues. V was cut by 1 base and J by 5 bases, with 11 bases left in between. The CDR3 nucleotides are TGTGCCAGCAGCTTAGACGGGGGGCTAAATGAAAAACTGTTTTTT. As protein: CASSLDGGLNEKLFF.

This rearrangement joins TRBV7-8 to TRBJ1-5; D is unclear. The V gene lost 5 bases and the J gene lost 7 bases, with 9 bases spanning the gap. The CDR3 is made up of 12 amino acids. Germline lookup yields CDR1 SGHVS and CDR2 FQNEAQ. The CDR3 nucleotides read TGTGCCAGCAGCCGAAAAGGACAGCCCCAGCATTTT. Residues: CASSRKGQPQHF.

This chain links TRBV12-3 or TRBV12-4 with TRBJ1-2; D not resolved. The CDR3 sequence is 13 residues long. Trimming removed 0 bases from V and 4 bases from J, with 6 bases in between. The CDR3 loop is CASSLAYSYGYTF. CDR3 DNA: TGTGCCAGCAGTTTAGCTTACAGCTATGGCTACACCTTC.

This clone was found once. This chain joins TRBV10-2 and TRBJ2-6; D uncertain. CDR1 and CDR2 from the germline V gene are WSHSY and SAAADI. Trimming shortened V by 3 bases and J by 1 base, and 7 bases separated the two germline ends. The CDR3 runs to 15 residues. CDR3 bases: TGCGCCAGCAGTGACGGCTGGTCTGGGGCCAACGTCCTGACTTTC. Amino acids: CASSDGWSGANVLTF.

The chain employs TRBV29-1 and TRBJ1-1; D is perhaps TRBD1 (6 bases). Per the germline V gene, CDR1 is SQVTM and CDR2 is ANQGSEA. The CDR3 is 14 residues long. CDR3 in amino acids: CGLLGGGGNTEAFF. CDR3 bases: TGCGGACTCTTGGGGGGAGGGGGAAACACTGAAGCTTTCTTT.

The rearrangement joins TRBV7-9 to TRBJ2-5; 7 bases are shared with TRBD2. V was clipped by 5 bases and J by 1 base; unmatched bases: 4. The CDR3 contains 14 residues. Germline V gives CDR1 SEHNR, CDR2 FQNEAQ (reference sequence). The CDR3 protein is CASSETSPQETQYF. DNA for the CDR3: TGTGCCAGCAGCGAGACTAGCCCCCAAGAGACCCAGTACTTC.

This chain links TRBV6-2 or TRBV6-3 with TRBJ2-5; 11 bases line up with TRBD1. CDR1 is MNHEY and CDR2 is SVGEGT in the germline V gene. V dropped 6 bases and J dropped 4; count of bases not matched to a gene: 16. The CDR3 extends over 18 amino acids. The CDR3 DNA reads TGTGCCAGCAGCCCTAAGGGGCCCGCCGGGACAGGGGGAGAGACCCAGTACTTC. Translation: CASSPKGPAGTGGETQYF.

This clone was observed a single time. The chain carries TRBV4-3 and TRBJ1-1, with D perhaps matching TRBD1 (5 bases). Germline V gene lookup returns CDR1 LGHNA and CDR2 YSLEER. There are 15 residues in the CDR3. Trimming shortened V by 0 bases and J by 5 bases, and 13 bases separated the two germline ends. The CDR3 DNA is TGCGCCAGCAGCCAAGATATAACAGGAGGTACTGAAGCTTTCTTT. Its protein is CASSQDITGGTEAFF.